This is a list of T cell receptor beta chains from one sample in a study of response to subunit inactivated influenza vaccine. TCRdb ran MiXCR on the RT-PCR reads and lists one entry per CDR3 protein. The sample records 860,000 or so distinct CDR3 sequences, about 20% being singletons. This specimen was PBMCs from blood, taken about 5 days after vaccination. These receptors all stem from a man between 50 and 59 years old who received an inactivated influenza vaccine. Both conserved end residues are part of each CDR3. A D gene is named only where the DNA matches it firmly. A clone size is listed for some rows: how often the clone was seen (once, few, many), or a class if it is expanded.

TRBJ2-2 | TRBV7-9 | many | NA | TGTGCCAGCAGCCCCCAGTTTGCGGACACCGGGGAGCTGTTTTTT | CASSPQFADTGELFF
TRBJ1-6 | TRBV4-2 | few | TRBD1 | TGTGCCAGCAGCCAACCTAACCCGGGACAGTATAATTCACCCCTCCACTTT | CASSQPNPGQYNSPLHF
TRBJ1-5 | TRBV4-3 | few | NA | TGCGCCAGCAGCCAAGATCTAAGCACAGCTAATCAGCCCCAGCATTTT | CASSQDLSTANQPQHF
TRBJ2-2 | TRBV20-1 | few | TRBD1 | TGCAGTGCTACTTACCGGGACAGGGGACGTGGGGAGCTGTTTTTT | CSATYRDRGRGELFF
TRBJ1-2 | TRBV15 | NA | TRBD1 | TGTGCCACCAGCATGGACAGGTCAGCTAACTATGGCTACACCTTC | CATSMDRSANYGYTF
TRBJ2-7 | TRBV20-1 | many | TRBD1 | TGCAGTGCTAGAAATAGGGACAGCTCCTACGAGCAGTACTTC | CSARNRDSSYEQYF
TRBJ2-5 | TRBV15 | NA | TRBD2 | TGTGCCACCAGCAGAGCAAGACTAGCGGGGGGAGAGACCCAGTACTTC | CATSRARLAGGETQYF
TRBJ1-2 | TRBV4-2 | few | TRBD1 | TGTGCCAGCAGCCAAGCCGGGACAGGGGAGGGCTACACCTTC | CASSQAGTGEGYTF
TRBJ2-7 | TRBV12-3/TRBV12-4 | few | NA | TGTGCCAGCGGGCGGCTGAGCTCCTACGAGCAGTACTTC | CASGRLSSYEQYF
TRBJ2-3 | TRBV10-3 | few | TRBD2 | TGTGCCATCAAAGGACTAGCGACTAGCACAGATACGCAGTATTTT | CAIKGLATSTDTQYF
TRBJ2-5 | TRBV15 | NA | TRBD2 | TGTGCCACCAGCAGGACCCTAGCGGGGCAAGAGACCCAGTACTTC | CATSRTLAGQETQYF
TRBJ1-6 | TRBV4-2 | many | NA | TGTGCCAGCAGCCAAAGGGACGGCCATAATTCACCCCTCCACTTT | CASSQRDGHNSPLHF
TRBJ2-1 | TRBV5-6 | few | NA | TGTGCCAGCTCCACCTTCATCCGGATGACTTACAATGAGCAGTTCTTC | CASSTFIRMTYNEQFF
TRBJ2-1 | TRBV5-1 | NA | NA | TGCGCCAGCAGCCAGACCCTAACCCAAACCGGTGAGCAGTTCTTC | CASSQTLTQTGEQFF
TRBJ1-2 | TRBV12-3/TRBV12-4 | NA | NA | TGTGCCAGCAGTTTCGAGGGGAGGGGGATTAGAGGCTACACCTTC | CASSFEGRGIRGYTF
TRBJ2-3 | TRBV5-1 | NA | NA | TGCGCCAGCAGCTTGTCGGACGGCGATACGCAGTATTTT | CASSLSDGDTQYF
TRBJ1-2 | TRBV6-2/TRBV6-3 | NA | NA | TGTGCCAGCAGCAGGACGTTTAACTATGGCTACACCTTC | CASSRTFNYGYTF
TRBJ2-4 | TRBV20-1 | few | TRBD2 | TGCAGCCCCTCGGGACTAGCGAAAAACATTCAGTACTTC | CSPSGLAKNIQYF
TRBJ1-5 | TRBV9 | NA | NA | TGTGCCAGCAGCGCTCAAATTGTGGCGAATAGCAATCAGCCCCAGCATTTT | CASSAQIVANSNQPQHF
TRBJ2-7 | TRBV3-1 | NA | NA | TGTGCCAGCAGCCAAGGGGGCGGGAAGAACTACGAGCAGTACTTC | CASSQGGGKNYEQYF
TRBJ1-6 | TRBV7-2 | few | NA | TGTGCCAGCAGCTTACGGGGGGCAGGCGGTTCACCCCTCCACTTT | CASSLRGAGGSPLHF
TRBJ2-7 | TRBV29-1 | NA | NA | TGCAGCGTTGCCACTAGGGTCTCCTACGAGCAGTACTTC | CSVATRVSYEQYF
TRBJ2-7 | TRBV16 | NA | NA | TGTGCCAGCAGCCAATCGGGGCAGTTCGAGCAGTACTTC | CASSQSGQFEQYF
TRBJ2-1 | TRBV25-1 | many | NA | TGTGCCAGCAGTTTGGGTGAGCAGTTCTTC | CASSLGEQFF
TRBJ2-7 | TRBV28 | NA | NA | TGTGCCAGCAGTTTACCTCATAGGGGGGAGCAGTACTTC | CASSLPHRGEQYF
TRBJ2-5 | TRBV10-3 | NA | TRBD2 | TGTGCCATCAGTGAGTCTCAAGCGGGAGGGCCCTCCGGGAGAGAGACCCAGTACTTC | CAISESQAGGPSGRETQYF
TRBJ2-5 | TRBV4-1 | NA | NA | TGCGCCAGCAGCCCGGGGTCGGACCGGGAGACCCAGTACTTC | CASSPGSDRETQYF
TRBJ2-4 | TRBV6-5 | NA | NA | TGTGCCAGCAGTTACTCGTCGACAGAGATAGCCAAAAACATTCAGTACTTC | CASSYSSTEIAKNIQYF
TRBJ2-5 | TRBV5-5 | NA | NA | TGTGCCAGCAGCATGGCCACAACGGAGACCCAGTACTTC | CASSMATTETQYF
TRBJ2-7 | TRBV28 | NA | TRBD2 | TGTGCCAGCAGTTCCCTGGCTAGCGGGAGTGGATACGAGCAGTACTTC | CASSSLASGSGYEQYF
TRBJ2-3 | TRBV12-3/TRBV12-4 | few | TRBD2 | TGTACCTTCAGTTTTTTTCCTAGCGGGAGACGGGATCGCACAGATACGCAGTATTTT | CTFSFFPSGRRDRTDTQYF
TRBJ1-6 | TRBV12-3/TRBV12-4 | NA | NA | TGTGCCAGCAGCATCCGGCGGCGGATTAATTCACCCCTCCACTTT | CASSIRRRINSPLHF
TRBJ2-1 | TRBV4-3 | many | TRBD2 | TGCGCCAGCAGCCACCTTAGCGGGGGTGGGTACAATGAGCAGTTCTTC | CASSHLSGGGYNEQFF
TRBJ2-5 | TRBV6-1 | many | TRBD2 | TGTGCCAGCACAAGCGGGGTTTTAGGAGAGACCCAGTACTTC | CASTSGVLGETQYF
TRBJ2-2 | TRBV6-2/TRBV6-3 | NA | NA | TGTGCCAGCAGAACGGAGGGCCCTCGAACCGGGGAGCTGTTTTTT | CASRTEGPRTGELFF
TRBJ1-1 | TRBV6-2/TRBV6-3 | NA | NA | TGTGCCAGCAGTTCCTACAGGGTGAACACTGAAGCTCTCTTT | CASSSYRVNTEALF
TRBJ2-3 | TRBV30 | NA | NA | TGTGCCTGGAGTCCAGGGAGTGGAACAGATACGCAGTATTTT | CAWSPGSGTDTQYF
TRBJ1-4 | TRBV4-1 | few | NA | TGCGCCAGCAGCCAAGCTTTTTTCCCAGGGCGAAATGAAAAACTGTTTTTT | CASSQAFFPGRNEKLFF
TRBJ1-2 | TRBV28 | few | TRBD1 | TGTGCCAGCGGAACCCAGGGGGGAGGTGGCTACACCTTC | CASGTQGGGGYTF
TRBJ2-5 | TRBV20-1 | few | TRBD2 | TGCAGTGCTACACTAGCGGGCGGGGAGACCCAGTACTTC | CSATLAGGETQYF
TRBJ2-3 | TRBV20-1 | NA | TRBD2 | TGCAGTGCTAGACGGCTAGCGGGGGCATCAGATACGCAGTATTTT | CSARRLAGASDTQYF
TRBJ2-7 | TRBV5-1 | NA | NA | TGCGCCAGCAGCCTCACAGGGTTCAGCGGCGAGCAGTACTTC | CASSLTGFSGEQYF
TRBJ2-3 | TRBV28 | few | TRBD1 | TGTGCCAGCAGTTCTCCGGGACAGGGGACCGCAGATACGCAGTATTTT | CASSSPGQGTADTQYF
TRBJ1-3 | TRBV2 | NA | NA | TGTGGAGGCAGAGCCTTCTCTGGAAACACCATATATTTT | CGGRAFSGNTIYF
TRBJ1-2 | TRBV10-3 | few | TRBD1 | TGTGCGGGGAGGGACAGCGGAGGTGGCTACACCTTC | CAGRDSGGGYTF
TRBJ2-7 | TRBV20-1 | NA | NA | TGCAGTGCTAGAGACAGAACCGAGCAGTACTTC | CSARDRTEQYF
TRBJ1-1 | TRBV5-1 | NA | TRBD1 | TGCGCCAGCAGCCCTATGGGGACAGTGAACACTGAAGCTTTCTTT | CASSPMGTVNTEAFF
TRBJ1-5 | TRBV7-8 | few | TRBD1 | TGTGCCAGCAGCCCGGGGACAGGCCTGTGGAATCAGCCCCAGCATTTT | CASSPGTGLWNQPQHF
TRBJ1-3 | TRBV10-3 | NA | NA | TGTGCCATCAGTGAGAGAACCTCTGGAAACACCATATATTTT | CAISERTSGNTIYF
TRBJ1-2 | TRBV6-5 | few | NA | TGTGCCAGCAGTTTATCAGGGGAGGGCTATGGCTACACCTTC | CASSLSGEGYGYTF
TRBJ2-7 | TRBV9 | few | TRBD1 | TGTGCCAGCAGCCCCGGGGGACAGGGTATTGGCGAGCAGTACTTC | CASSPGGQGIGEQYF
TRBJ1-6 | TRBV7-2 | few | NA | TGTGCCAGCAGCGCACAGGATGTCGTTCTACCCCTCCACTTT | CASSAQDVVLPLHF
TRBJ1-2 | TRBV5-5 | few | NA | TGTGCCAGCAGCTTAAACGACGGATCGGATGGCTACACCTTC | CASSLNDGSDGYTF
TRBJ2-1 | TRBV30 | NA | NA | TGTGCCTGGAGTGTAGAGTGGCTTAGGGGAGCTGAGCAGTTCTTC | CAWSVEWLRGAEQFF
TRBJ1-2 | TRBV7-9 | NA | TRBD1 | TGTGCCAGCAGGGGGGCACGACAGGGTCGAGTCTATGGCTACACCTTC | CASRGARQGRVYGYTF